A selection of T cell receptor beta chains follows, all from one sample in a study of T cells in Graves' hyperthyroidism and ophthalmopathy. TCRdb itself ran the multiplex PCR reads through MiXCR, one entry per CDR3 protein. The sample contains roughly 550,000 distinct CDR3 sequences, about 16% of which appear only once. Sequenced sample: blood. The receptors stem from a woman in her 30s with Graves' ophthalmopathy. The CDR3 runs from the conserved cysteine through the conserved F or W. Each record gives: V gene, J gene, D gene, clone size, CDR3 protein, CDR3 DNA. The D gene is left open where the match is weak. Not every row has a clone size; where given, it reads once, few, many or a size class.

TRBV27	TRBJ1-5	.	.	CASSSQVNQPQHF	TGTGCCAGCAGTTCGCAGGTCAATCAGCCCCAGCATTTT
TRBV12-3/TRBV12-4	TRBJ2-4	.	many	CASSLSGQNIQYF	TGTGCCAGCAGTTTAAGTGGACAAAACATTCAGTACTTC
TRBV2	TRBJ2-1	TRBD2	many	CASTELAGAPNEQFF	TGTGCCAGCACCGAACTAGCGGGCGCCCCCAATGAGCAGTTCTTC
TRBV28	TRBJ2-7	.	.	CASSSQGTSYEQYF	TGTGCCAGCAGTTCCCAGGGTACCTCCTACGAGCAGTACTTC
TRBV5-1	TRBJ2-5	TRBD2	many	CASSASGSQETQYF	TGCGCCAGCAGCGCAAGCGGGAGCCAAGAGACCCAGTACTTC
TRBV27	TRBJ2-5	.	.	CASSLSNRAFQETQYF	TGTGCCAGCAGTTTATCTAACAGGGCCTTCCAAGAGACCCAGTACTTC
TRBV7-6	TRBJ2-7	TRBD2	many	CASSLASISSGIPYEQYF	TGTGCCAGCAGCTTAGCTTCCATTTCTAGCGGGATACCCTACGAGCAGTACTTC
TRBV6-1	TRBJ1-2	.	many	CASSADSNYGYTF	TGTGCCAGCAGTGCAGACAGTAACTATGGCTACACCTTC
TRBV7-2	TRBJ2-1	TRBD2	many	CASSLGLAASYNEQFF	TGTGCCAGCAGCTTAGGACTAGCGGCCTCCTACAATGAGCAGTTCTTC
TRBV7-9	TRBJ2-1	.	many	CASSHPGGGEQFF	TGTGCCAGCAGCCATCCAGGGGGAGGTGAGCAGTTCTTC
TRBV11-2	TRBJ2-7	TRBD2	many	CASLADYEQYF	TGTGCCAGCCTAGCGGACTACGAGCAGTACTTC
TRBV6-1	TRBJ2-7	.	.	CASTNGLVHEQYF	TGTGCCAGCACCAACGGGTTGGTTCACGAGCAGTACTTC
TRBV9	TRBJ2-3	.	few	CASSPQGWANTQYF	TGTGCCAGCAGCCCCCAGGGCTGGGCGAATACGCAGTATTTT
TRBV7-9	TRBJ2-7	.	many	CASSLQGGATYEQYF	TGTGCCAGCAGCTTACAGGGGGGCGCGACCTACGAGCAGTACTTC
TRBV7-9	TRBJ2-3	.	.	CASSLSSGEDTQYF	TGTGCCAGCAGCTTAAGTTCGGGAGAAGATACGCAGTATTTT
TRBV7-9	TRBJ2-1	.	few	CASSAYPSGRNEQFF	TGTGCCAGCAGCGCATACCCTTCGGGGAGGAATGAGCAGTTCTTC
TRBV28	TRBJ2-1	TRBD2	many	CASSSSSAGDLNEQFF	TGTGCCAGCAGCTCATCCTCAGCGGGAGATCTCAATGAGCAGTTCTTC
TRBV7-9	TRBJ2-2	.	many	CASSIVTGELFF	TGTGCCAGCAGCATCGTAACCGGGGAGCTGTTTTTT
TRBV7-2	TRBJ2-3	.	few	CASSSAHTDTQYF	TGTGCCAGCAGCTCCGCCCACACAGATACGCAGTATTTT
TRBV20-1	TRBJ2-3	TRBD2	many	CSASLAVGIRDTQYF	TGCAGTGCTAGCCTAGCGGTCGGTATAAGGGATACGCAGTATTTT
TRBV28	TRBJ2-1	.	many	CASSLAGVPRDNEQFF	TGTGCCAGCAGTTTAGCAGGGGTCCCCCGGGACAATGAGCAGTTCTTC
TRBV7-2	TRBJ1-2	.	.	CASSLEGWGYGYTF	TGTGCCAGCAGCTTAGAGGGATGGGGCTATGGCTACACCTTC
TRBV6-1	TRBJ1-3	.	many	CATGTSSGNTIYF	TGTGCCACCGGGACTAGCTCTGGAAACACCATATATTTT
TRBV7-2	TRBJ2-5	.	many	CASSSEIIQETQYF	TGTGCCAGCAGCTCTGAAATTATACAAGAGACCCAGTACTTC
TRBV4-1	TRBJ2-7	.	.	CASSPVEQYF	TGCGCCAGCAGCCCCGTCGAGCAGTACTTC
TRBV3-1	TRBJ2-3	.	many	CASSQRGGGDSTDTQYF	TGTGCCAGCAGCCAAAGAGGAGGCGGGGATAGCACAGATACGCAGTATTTT
TRBV6-2/TRBV6-3	TRBJ2-3	TRBD2	few	CASSYSTAGDINTQYF	TGTGCCAGCAGTTACTCTACAGCGGGAGACATAAATACGCAGTATTTT
TRBV5-6	TRBJ2-1	.	.	CASSLSGGNYNEQFF	TGTGCCAGCAGCTTATCTGGCGGGAATTACAATGAGCAGTTCTTC
TRBV29-1	TRBJ2-3	.	few	CSALDPSTDTQYF	TGCAGCGCTCTAGACCCTAGCACAGATACGCAGTATTTT
TRBV20-1	TRBJ2-2	.	.	CSAVVIKPDTGELFF	TGCAGTGCTGTTGTGATCAAGCCCGACACCGGGGAGCTGTTTTTT
TRBV6-2/TRBV6-3	TRBJ2-2	.	few	CASKEDRNTGELFF	TGTGCCAGCAAAGAGGACAGGAACACCGGGGAGCTGTTTTTT
TRBV6-1	TRBJ2-7	.	many	CASSSTMSSYEQYF	TGTGCCAGCAGTTCGACAATGAGCTCCTACGAGCAGTACTTC
TRBV28	TRBJ2-2	.	once	CASSWLGGPNTGELFF	TGTGCCAGCAGTTGGCTGGGGGGCCCCAACACCGGGGAGCTGTTTTTT
TRBV7-2	TRBJ1-5	TRBD1	few	CASSLTGQVNQPQHF	TGTGCCAGCAGCCTAACGGGACAGGTGAATCAGCCCCAGCATTTT
TRBV11-2	TRBJ2-1	.	many	CASNSMNNEQFF	TGTGCCAGCAACTCTATGAACAATGAGCAGTTCTTC
TRBV4-3	TRBJ2-7	TRBD1	.	CASSYGTGRSGYEQYF	TGCGCCAGCAGCTATGGGACAGGGCGGAGTGGCTACGAGCAGTACTTC
TRBV5-1	TRBJ2-1	TRBD2	many	CASSLAASGTAVNEQFF	TGCGCCAGCAGCTTGGCAGCCAGCGGGACGGCAGTGAATGAGCAGTTCTTC
TRBV20-1	TRBJ2-3	.	many	CSARDISETSTDTQYF	TGCAGTGCTAGAGATATCAGCGAGACTAGCACAGATACGCAGTATTTT
TRBV12-3/TRBV12-4	TRBJ2-2	.	many	CASTPTQRGTGELFF	TGTGCCAGCACCCCCACTCAGAGGGGCACCGGGGAGCTGTTTTTT
TRBV2	TRBJ1-4	.	many	CASSEVAGAEKLFF	TGTGCCAGCAGTGAAGTGGCAGGTGCGGAAAAACTGTTTTTT
TRBV10-3	TRBJ2-1	.	few	CAIRGDGYNEQFF	TGTGCCATCAGGGGGGACGGTTACAATGAGCAGTTCTTC
TRBV4-2	TRBJ1-4	.	once	CASSHRPGVSLNEKLFF	TGTGCCAGCAGCCACCGACCGGGGGTATCGCTTAATGAAAAACTGTTTTTT
TRBV6-5	TRBJ1-1	.	.	CASSYSAGREAFF	TGTGCCAGCAGTTACTCCGCCGGGCGTGAAGCTTTCTTT
TRBV28	TRBJ1-5	.	.	CASSSGQTDSNQPQHF	TGTGCCAGCAGTTCTGGACAGACAGATAGCAATCAGCCCCAGCATTTT
TRBV11-1	TRBJ1-5	.	many	CASSLQGPGQPQHF	TGTGCCAGCAGCTTACAGGGCCCGGGCCAGCCCCAGCATTTT
TRBV7-9	TRBJ2-2	.	.	CASSFGNLATNTGELFF	TGTGCCAGCAGCTTCGGCAACCTAGCGACGAACACCGGGGAGCTGTTTTTT
TRBV6-1	TRBJ2-7	.	.	CASRPQFYEQYF	TGTGCCAGCAGGCCCCAATTCTACGAGCAGTACTTC
TRBV6-1	TRBJ2-7	.	.	CASTLSLYERYF	TGTGCCAGCACCCTCAGCCTCTACGAGCGGTACTTC
TRBV2	TRBJ1-4	.	few	CASSLGAADEKLFF	TGTGCCAGCAGCTTGGGGGCCGCAGACGAAAAACTGTTTTTT
TRBV24-1	TRBJ1-1	.	.	CATSDLLGSEAFF	TGTGCCACCAGTGATTTGCTAGGGTCTGAAGCTTTCTTT
TRBV27	TRBJ1-2	.	.	CASSPGQVFYGYTF	TGTGCCAGCAGCCCTGGTCAGGTATTCTATGGCTACACCTTC
TRBV19	TRBJ2-2	TRBD2	.	CASKGLAANTGELFF	TGTGCCAGTAAGGGACTAGCTGCTAACACCGGGGAGCTGTTTTTT
TRBV12-3/TRBV12-4	TRBJ2-3	.	.	CASSYSGTTDDTQYF	TGTGCCAGCAGTTACTCCGGGACGACTGACGATACGCAGTATTTT
TRBV11-1	TRBJ2-1	.	many	CASSLPASYNEQFF	TGTGCCAGCAGCTTGCCGGCTTCCTACAATGAGCAGTTCTTC
TRBV24-1	TRBJ2-2	TRBD2	.	CATSDLRTSATGELFF	TGTGCCACCAGTGATTTGAGGACTAGCGCCACCGGGGAGCTGTTTTTT
TRBV28	TRBJ2-3	.	many	CASSLIRLFTDTQYF	TGTGCCAGCAGTCTCATCCGGCTATTCACAGATACGCAGTATTTT
TRBV5-1	TRBJ2-1	.	few	CASSLAIGTSNEQLF	TGCGCCAGCAGCTTGGCCATCGGGACAAGCAATGAGCAGCTCTTC
TRBV2	TRBJ2-5	.	few	CASSEAWAETQYF	TGTGCCAGCAGTGAAGCGTGGGCTGAGACCCAGTACTTC
TRBV4-3	TRBJ2-7	TRBD1	many	CASSQGVTGVYYEQYF	TGCGCCAGCAGCCAAGGGGTCACAGGGGTCTACTACGAGCAGTACTTC